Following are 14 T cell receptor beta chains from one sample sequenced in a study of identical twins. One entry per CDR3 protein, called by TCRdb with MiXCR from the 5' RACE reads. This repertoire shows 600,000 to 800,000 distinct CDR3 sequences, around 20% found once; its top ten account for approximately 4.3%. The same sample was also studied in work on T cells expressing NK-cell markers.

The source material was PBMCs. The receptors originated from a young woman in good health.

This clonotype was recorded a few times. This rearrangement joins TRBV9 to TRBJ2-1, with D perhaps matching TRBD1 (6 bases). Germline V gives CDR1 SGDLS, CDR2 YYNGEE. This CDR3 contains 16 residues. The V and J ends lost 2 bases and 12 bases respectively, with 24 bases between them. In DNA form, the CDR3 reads TGTGCCAGCAGCGTGGGACATGAGGGGAGAAAGGATCGGCAGTTCTTC. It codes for CASSVGHEGRKDRQFF.

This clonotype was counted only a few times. Written as DNA, the CDR3 is TGTGCCAGCAGTTCCCGGGGGACAGGGAACACTGAAGCTTTCTTT. Translation gives CASSSRGTGNTEAFF. The rearrangement joins TRBV12-3 or TRBV12-4 to TRBJ1-1, with 8 bases aligning to TRBD1. The trim removed 4 bases at V and 1 base at J, leaving 5 bases unmatched. CDR3 length: 15 amino acids.

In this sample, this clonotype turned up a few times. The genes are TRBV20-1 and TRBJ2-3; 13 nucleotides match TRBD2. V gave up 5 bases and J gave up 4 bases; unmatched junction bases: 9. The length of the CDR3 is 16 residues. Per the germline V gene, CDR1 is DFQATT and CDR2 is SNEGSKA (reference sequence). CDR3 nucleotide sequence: TGCAGTGCTCCAAGAATAGGGACTAGCGGGGCAGATACGCAGTATTTT. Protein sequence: CSAPRIGTSGADTQYF.

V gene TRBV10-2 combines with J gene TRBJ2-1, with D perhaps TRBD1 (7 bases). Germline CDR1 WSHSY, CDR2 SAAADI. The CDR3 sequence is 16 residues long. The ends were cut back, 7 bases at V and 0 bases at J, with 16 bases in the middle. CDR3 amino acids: CASKEGAALSYNEQFF. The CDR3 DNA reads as TGCGCCAGCAAGGAGGGGGCGGCCCTCTCCTACAATGAGCAGTTCTTC.

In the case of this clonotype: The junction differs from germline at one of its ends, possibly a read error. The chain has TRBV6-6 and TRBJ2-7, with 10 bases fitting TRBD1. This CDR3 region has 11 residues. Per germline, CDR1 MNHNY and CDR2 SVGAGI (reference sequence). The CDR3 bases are TGTGCCAGCAGTTACGGACAGGGGGGAGACTTC. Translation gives CASSYGQGGDF.

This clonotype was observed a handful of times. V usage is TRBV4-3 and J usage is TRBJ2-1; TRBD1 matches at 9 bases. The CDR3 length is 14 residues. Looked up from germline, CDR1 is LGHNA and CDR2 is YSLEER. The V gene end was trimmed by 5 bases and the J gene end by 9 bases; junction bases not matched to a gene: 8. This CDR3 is CASSSHTGGVEQFF. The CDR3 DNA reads TGCGCCAGCAGCTCACACACAGGGGGCGTTGAGCAGTTCTTC.

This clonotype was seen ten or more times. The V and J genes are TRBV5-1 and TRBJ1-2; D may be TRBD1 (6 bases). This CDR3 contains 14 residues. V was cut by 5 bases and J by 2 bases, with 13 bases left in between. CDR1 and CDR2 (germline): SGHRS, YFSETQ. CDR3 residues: CASRLDRRNYGYTF. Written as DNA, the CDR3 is TGCGCCAGCAGACTCGACAGGCGAAACTATGGCTACACCTTC. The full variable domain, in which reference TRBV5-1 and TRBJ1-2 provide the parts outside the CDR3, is KAGVTQTPRYLIKTRGQQVTLSCSPISGHRSVSWYQQTPGQGLQFLFEYFSETQRNKGNFPGRFSGRQFSNSRSEMNVSTLELGDSALYLCASRLDRRNYGYTFGSGTRLTVV.

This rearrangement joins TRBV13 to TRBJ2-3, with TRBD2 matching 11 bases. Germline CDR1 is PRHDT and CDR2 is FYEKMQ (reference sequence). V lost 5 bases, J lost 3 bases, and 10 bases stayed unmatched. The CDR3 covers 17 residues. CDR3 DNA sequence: TGTGCCAGCAGCACCTCACTAGCGGGGGCACAAACAGATACGCAGTATTTT. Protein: CASSTSLAGAQTDTQYF.

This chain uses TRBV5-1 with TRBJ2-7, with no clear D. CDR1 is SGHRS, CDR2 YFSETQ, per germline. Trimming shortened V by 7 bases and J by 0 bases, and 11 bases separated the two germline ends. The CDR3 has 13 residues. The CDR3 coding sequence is TGCGCCAGCGGAAGGGCTGGCTCCTACGAGCAGTACTTC. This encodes CASGRAGSYEQYF.

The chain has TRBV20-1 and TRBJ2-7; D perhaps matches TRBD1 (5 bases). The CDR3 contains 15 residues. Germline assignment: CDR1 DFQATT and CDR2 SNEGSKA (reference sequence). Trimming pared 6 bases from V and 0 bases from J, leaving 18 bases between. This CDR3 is CSAPDLKQDSYEQYF. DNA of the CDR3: TGCAGTGCACCGGACCTCAAACAGGACTCCTACGAGCAGTACTTC.

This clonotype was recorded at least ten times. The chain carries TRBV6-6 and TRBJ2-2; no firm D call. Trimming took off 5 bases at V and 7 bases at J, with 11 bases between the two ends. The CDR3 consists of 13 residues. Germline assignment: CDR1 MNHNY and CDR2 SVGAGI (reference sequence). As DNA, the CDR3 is TGTGCCAGCAGTCCCTATGGAGTCGGGGAGCTGTTTTTT. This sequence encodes CASSPYGVGELFF.

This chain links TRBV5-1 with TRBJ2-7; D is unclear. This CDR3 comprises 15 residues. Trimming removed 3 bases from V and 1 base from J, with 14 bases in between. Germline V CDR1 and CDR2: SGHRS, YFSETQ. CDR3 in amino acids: CASSWMYQNSYEQYF. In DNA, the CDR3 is TGCGCCAGCAGCTGGATGTATCAGAATTCCTACGAGCAGTACTTC. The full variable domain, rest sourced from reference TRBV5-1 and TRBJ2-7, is KAGVTQTPRYLIKTRGQQVTLSCSPISGHRSVSWYQQTPGQGLQFLFEYFSETQRNKGNFPGRFSGRQFSNSRSEMNVSTLELGDSALYLCASSWMYQNSYEQYFGPGTRLTVT.

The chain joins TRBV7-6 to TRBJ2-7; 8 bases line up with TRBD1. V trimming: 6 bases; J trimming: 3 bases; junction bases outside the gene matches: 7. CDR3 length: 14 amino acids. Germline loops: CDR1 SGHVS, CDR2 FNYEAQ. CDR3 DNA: TGTGCCAGCAGGCAGGGGGCTCTAGACTACGAGCAGTACTTC. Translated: CASRQGALDYEQYF. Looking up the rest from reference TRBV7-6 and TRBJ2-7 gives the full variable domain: GAGVSQSPRYKVTKRGQDVALRCDPISGHVSLYWYRQALGQGPEFLTYFNYEAQQDKSGLPNDRFSAERPEGSISTLTIQRTEQRDSAMYRCASRQGALDYEQYFGPGTRLTVT.

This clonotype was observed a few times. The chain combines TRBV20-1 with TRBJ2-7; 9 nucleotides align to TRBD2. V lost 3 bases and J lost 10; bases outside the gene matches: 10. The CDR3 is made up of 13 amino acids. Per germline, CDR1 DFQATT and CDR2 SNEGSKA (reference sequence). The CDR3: CSASPTISGSQYF. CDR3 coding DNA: TGCAGTGCTAGTCCTACTATTAGCGGGAGTCAGTACTTC.